These 29 T cell receptor beta chains came from one sample sequenced in a study of blood T cell repertoires in COVID-19. Clones were sequenced by immunoSEQ multiplex PCR, and TCRdb holds only the in-frame ones, with some missing. Among around 240,000 clones listed, roughly 88% were seen once. Sequencing used PBMCs or T cells enriched from blood (not recorded which). These receptors all come from a woman aged 45-60 years who had recovered from COVID-19.

The rearrangement joins TRBV18 to TRBJ1-4, with D possibly matching TRBD1 (6 bases). V shed 6 bases and J shed 8 bases, with 19 bases lying between them. The CDR3 sequence is 15 residues long. Germline V gene data show CDR1 as KGHSH and CDR2 as LQKENI. This chain's CDR3 is CASSMVQGVDEKLFF. The CDR3 DNA follows: TGTGCCAGCTCTATGGTACAGGGTGTTGACGAAAAACTGTTTTTT.

By share of the sample, this clone is medium-sized. V is TRBV7-9 and J is TRBJ1-5, with D tentatively TRBD1 (5 bases). This CDR3 is 15 amino acids long. CDR1 is SEHNR and CDR2 is FQNEAQ in the germline V gene (reference sequence). With 5 bases removed from V and 2 bases from J, the gap between germline ends came to 13 bases. The CDR3: CASSATGPGNQPQHF. The CDR3 DNA is TGTGCCAGCAGCGCCACAGGTCCTGGCAATCAGCCCCAGCATTTT.

V is TRBV7-9 and J is TRBJ1-2, with D possibly being TRBD1 (6 bases). Germline assignment: CDR1 SEHNR and CDR2 FQNEAQ (reference sequence). The V end lost 2 bases, the J end lost 1 base, and 17 bases lay between the germline ends. The CDR3 contains 17 residues. CDR3 bases: TGTGCCAGCAGCTTACTAGGGGGTACTATTATTAACTATGGCTACACCTTC. Its translation is CASSLLGGTIINYGYTF.

V gene TRBV28 combines with J gene TRBJ2-7; D remains unclear. This CDR3 comprises 13 residues. Germline V lookup: CDR1 MDHEN, CDR2 SYDVKM. Trimming pared 6 bases from V and 3 bases from J, leaving 12 bases between. The CDR3 sequence is CASRVRNSYEQYF. The CDR3 region has the DNA TGTGCCAGCAGGGTACGGAACAGCTACGAGCAGTACTTC.

This chain joins TRBV27 and TRBJ2-7; 8 bases agree with TRBD2. Trimming removed 5 bases from V and 3 bases from J; junction bases left unmatched: 6. Germline CDR1 MNHEY, CDR2 SMNVEV (reference sequence). There are 14 residues in the CDR3. CDR3 residues: CASSPSAGVYEQYF. DNA for the CDR3: TGTGCCAGCAGTCCGTCAGCGGGAGTCTACGAGCAGTACTTC.

The chain has TRBV27 and TRBJ2-7; 12 bases match TRBD2. The CDR3 is 16 residues long. CDR1 MNHEY and CDR2 SMNVEV come from the germline V gene (reference sequence). J was trimmed by 1 base and V by 5 bases; bases with no gene match: 6. This CDR3 is CASSRLAGVGSYEQYF. Here the CDR3 DNA reads TGTGCCAGCAGTCGACTAGCGGGAGTTGGTTCCTACGAGCAGTACTTC.

In its sample, this clone was seen a few times. In DNA form, the CDR3 reads TGTGCCAGTAGTGTAGGGACAGGGAGTCGAAATGAGCAGTTCTTC. Encoded protein: CASSVGTGSRNEQFF. V is TRBV19 and J is TRBJ2-1, with TRBD1 matching over 9 bases. After removal of 5 bases from V and 7 bases from J, the junction contained 9 bases not matched to a gene. This CDR3 spans 15 amino acids. In germline, CDR1 is LNHDA, CDR2 SQIVND (reference sequence).

The chain links TRBV3-1 (or the pseudogene TRBV3-2) to TRBJ2-6; perhaps TRBD2 as D (5 bases). Germline values: CDR1 LGHDT, CDR2 YNNKEL (reference sequence). There are 16 residues in the CDR3. The V and J ends lost 0 bases and 4 bases respectively, with 10 bases between them. CDR3 amino acids: CASSQEPGSGANVLTF. CDR3 in DNA: TGTGCCAGCAGCCAAGAACCGGGGTCCGGGGCCAACGTCCTGACTTTC.

The V and J genes are TRBV2 and TRBJ1-4, with TRBD1 matching over 8 bases. Germline V lookup: CDR1 SNHLY, CDR2 FYNNEI. This CDR3 is built from 13 residues. The V segment lost 11 bases and the J segment 8 bases; nucleotides outside the gene matches: 10. CDR3 nucleotides: TGTGCCGGCTCGGGACAGGCTGCGGAAAAACTGTTTTTT. It encodes CAGSGQAAEKLFF.

The rearrangement uses TRBV5-4 and TRBJ1-4; the match to TRBD1 covers 9 bases. Germline V gene lookup returns CDR1 SGHNT and CDR2 YYREEE (reference sequence). The CDR3 extends over 15 amino acids. Unmatched junction bases numbered 8, after V lost 4 bases and J lost 7 bases. This chain's CDR3 is CASSPGTGRGEKLFF. CDR3 in DNA: TGTGCCAGCAGCCCCGGGACAGGGAGAGGTGAAAAACTGTTTTTT.

The J gene is TRBJ1-2, the V gene TRBV20-1; tentative D call: TRBD1 (6 bases). Trimming left V 3 bases short and J 4 bases short, with 15 bases between. The germline V gene encodes CDR1 DFQATT and CDR2 SNEGSKA (reference sequence). The CDR3 is 14 residues long. The DNA of the CDR3 is TGCAGTGCTAGTCCGGACAGCTATTCCTATGGCTACACCTTC. As protein: CSASPDSYSYGYTF.

As concerns this clone: Germline is not matched at one junction end, which may reflect a read error. V is TRBV28 and J is TRBJ1-2, with 9 bases identical to TRBD1. The CDR3 sequence is 12 residues long. Germline values: CDR1 MDHEN, CDR2 SYDVKM. The CDR3 nucleotides are TGTGCCAGCAGTCCTCCAGGACAGGGGTTTTCCTTC. It codes for CASSPPGQGFSF.

The V and J genes are TRBV4-1 and TRBJ2-1; D remains ambiguous. CDR3 length: 15 residues. V was shortened by 5 bases and J by 0 bases, with 11 bases between the two germline ends. Germline V gene lookup returns CDR1 MGHRA and CDR2 YSYEKL. The CDR3 region is CASSERKSSYNEQFF. The CDR3 DNA reads as TGCGCCAGCAGCGAGAGGAAGAGCTCCTACAATGAGCAGTTCTTC.

The chain has TRBV2 and TRBJ2-1; the match to TRBD2 covers 8 bases. The CDR3 spans 14 residues. Unmatched junction bases numbered 9, after V lost 6 bases and J lost 8 bases. Germline V lookup: CDR1 SNHLY, CDR2 FYNNEI. CDR3 sequence: CASRKRERDHEQFF. The CDR3 DNA reads as TGTGCCAGCAGAAAGCGGGAGCGGGACCATGAGCAGTTCTTC.

This sequence joins TRBV5-1 and TRBJ1-2; 7 bases align to TRBD1. Germline assignment: CDR1 SGHRS and CDR2 YFSETQ. V was pared by 4 bases and J by 2 bases, with 5 bases of the junction left unmatched. The CDR3 extends over 14 amino acids. CDR3 protein: CASSQRQGNYGYTF. CDR3 bases: TGCGCCAGCAGCCAACGACAGGGAAACTATGGCTACACCTTC.

This clone was picked up one time. The genes are TRBV5-4 and TRBJ1-2; a possible D gene is TRBD1 (6 bases). The CDR3 sequence is 13 residues long. Germline V lookup: CDR1 SGHNT, CDR2 YYREEE (reference sequence). Trimming took off 3 bases at V and 4 bases at J, with 10 bases between the two ends. CDR3 sequence reads: CASSYDRPYGYTF. CDR3 bases: TGTGCCAGCAGCTACGACAGGCCCTATGGCTACACCTTC. The full variable domain, its missing parts supplied by reference TRBV5-4 and TRBJ1-2, is ETGVTQSPTHLIKTRGQQVTLRCSSQSGHNTVSWYQQALGQGPQFIFQYYREEENGRGNFPPRFSGLQFPNYSSELNVNALELDDSALYLCASSYDRPYGYTFGSGTRLTVV.

This chain uses TRBV5-1 with TRBJ2-1; 12 bases are a match to TRBD2. This CDR3 region has 17 residues. Trimming cost V 0 bases and J 4 bases; bases outside gene matches: 5. Germline values: CDR1 SGHRS, CDR2 YFSETQ. In DNA form, the CDR3 reads TGCGCCAGCAGCTTGGGGACTAGCGGGACTACTTACAATGAGCAGTTCTTC. Amino acid sequence: CASSLGTSGTTYNEQFF.

The CDR3 DNA reads TGTGCCAGCAGTCCGACGGGACAGTGGAATTCACCCCTCCACTTT. It yields the protein CASSPTGQWNSPLHF. V and J are TRBV27 and TRBJ1-6, with 7 bases that match TRBD1. Germline V gene lookup returns CDR1 MNHEY and CDR2 SMNVEV (reference sequence). This CDR3 spans 15 amino acids. V dropped 5 bases and J dropped 7; count of bases not matched to a gene: 8.

CDR3 DNA sequence: TGTGCCAGCAGCTCCGGACAGGGCCGTGAAGCTTTCTTT. Amino acids: CASSSGQGREAFF. The chain carries TRBV6-5 and TRBJ1-1; 8 bases line up with TRBD1. V shed 6 bases, J shed 7 bases, and the junction held 7 bases outside the gene matches. The CDR3 is 13 residues long. Germline V gene lookup returns CDR1 MNHEY and CDR2 SVGAGI.

The chain carries TRBV27 and TRBJ2-3, with D maybe TRBD2 (6 bases). This CDR3 is 17 amino acids long. From germline, CDR1 is MNHEY and CDR2 SMNVEV (reference sequence). V was pared by 6 bases and J by 4 bases, with 23 bases between. CDR3 in amino acids: CASSILPGARGADTQYF. In DNA form, the CDR3 reads TGTGCCAGCAGCATCCTGCCGGGAGCCCGTGGGGCAGATACGCAGTATTTT.

The J gene is TRBJ1-1, the V gene TRBV2, with 9 bases aligning to TRBD1. Trimming removed 10 bases from V and 8 bases from J; junction bases left unmatched: 20. Germline V gene lookup returns CDR1 SNHLY and CDR2 FYNNEI. This CDR3 spans 16 amino acids. CDR3: CATEKSTGTGWLEAFF. CDR3 in DNA: TGTGCCACCGAGAAATCTACCGGGACAGGGTGGCTCGAAGCTTTCTTT.

This chain joins TRBV4-2 and TRBJ1-4, with D perhaps TRBD1 (6 bases). The CDR3 consists of 16 residues. V lost 6 bases and J lost 8, with 22 bases in between. The germline V gene encodes CDR1 LGHNA and CDR2 YNFKEQ. The CDR3 nucleotides are TGTGCCAGCAGACGGAGTACCGGACAGTTCTCCGAAAAACTGTTTTTT. It is translated as CASRRSTGQFSEKLFF.

The V gene is TRBV5-1, the J gene TRBJ2-2, with D possibly being TRBD2 (5 bases). The CDR3 length is 13 residues. CDR1 is SGHRS and CDR2 is YFSETQ in the germline V gene. Trimming cost V 4 bases and J 5 bases, with 9 bases left between them. CDR3 residues: CASSILGTGELFF. CDR3 coding DNA: TGCGCCAGCAGCATACTAGGAACCGGGGAGCTGTTTTTT.

The chain recombines TRBV9 with TRBJ2-2, with 9 bases identical to TRBD2. CDR1 and CDR2 (germline): SGDLS, YYNGEE. The V and J ends lost 2 bases and 3 bases, in that order; junction bases with no gene match: 2. The CDR3 runs 15 residues. CDR3 nucleotide sequence: TGTGCCAGCAGCGTCCGACTAGCGGACACCGGGGAGCTGTTTTTT. It translates to CASSVRLADTGELFF.

This chain links TRBV29-1 with TRBJ1-1, with TRBD1 identical over 8 bases. This CDR3 spans 15 amino acids. CDR1 is SQVTM and CDR2 is ANQGSEA in the germline V gene. J was trimmed by 1 base and V by 0 bases; bases with no gene match: 4. The CDR3 bases are TGCAGCGTTGAAGACCCAGGGACAGGGAACACTGAAGCTTTCTTT. This gives the protein CSVEDPGTGNTEAFF.

V is TRBV27 and J is TRBJ2-5, with 7 bases identical to TRBD2. CDR3 size: 14 residues. Germline values: CDR1 MNHEY, CDR2 SMNVEV (reference sequence). J gave up 7 bases and V 1 base, and 6 bases lay outside the gene matches. The CDR3 sequence is CASSLYPREGTQYF. CDR3 in DNA: TGTGCCAGCAGTTTATACCCCAGGGAGGGGACCCAGTACTTC.

The chain employs TRBV5-1 and TRBJ1-4; no clear D. The CDR3 consists of 14 residues. Germline V lookup: CDR1 SGHRS, CDR2 YFSETQ. Trimming took 2 bases from V and 5 from J, leaving 10 bases between them. The CDR3 nucleotides are TGCGCCAGCAGCTTAGGTCGGGGAAATGAAAAACTGTTTTTT. Amino acid sequence: CASSLGRGNEKLFF.

The chain couples TRBV5-1 to TRBJ1-6, with D possibly matching TRBD1 (6 bases). The CDR3 runs 20 residues. Trimming cost V 0 bases and J 7 bases, with 26 bases left between them. The germline V gene encodes CDR1 SGHRS and CDR2 YFSETQ. The CDR3 loop reads CASSLEGAGAYSSENSPLHF. CDR3 coding DNA: TGCGCCAGCAGCTTGGAAGGCGCAGGGGCCTACTCGTCGGAGAATTCACCCCTCCACTTT.

This clone was seen only a few times. The chain is built from TRBV5-4 and TRBJ1-4; D possibly corresponds to TRBD1 (5 bases). There are 15 residues in the CDR3. The V end was cut by 5 bases, the J end by 3 bases, with 14 bases between. Germline V CDR1 and CDR2: SGHNT, YYREEE (reference sequence). DNA of the CDR3: TGTGCCAGCAGTTCCCGTGGGGGGTCTAATGAAAAACTGTTTTTT. Encoded protein: CASSSRGGSNEKLFF.